This passage covers 30 T cell receptor beta chains from one sample sequenced in a study of T cells in tumors after PD-1 blockade (dated by TCRdb to about 2019). In light of the paper, this sample's time point label describes: after anti-PD-1 therapy. The library was built by means of the immunoSEQ multiplex PCR assay. Drawn from immuneACCESS, this table holds only the in-frame rearrangements with V and J called that TCRdb kept. Clones are partly lost; checked studies trace under half to an unresolved V gene and leave the rest unexplained. In this sample the table shows approximately 63,000 clones, roughly 70% of which occur a single time. The ten largest clones represent 4.7% of the sample. The sequenced sample was PBMCs, obtained after anti-PD-1 treatment. All receptors come from a human donor with basal cell carcinoma.

The rearrangement joins TRBV3-1 (or the pseudogene TRBV3-2) to TRBJ1-1; possible D gene TRBD1, 5 bases. The CDR3 consists of 12 residues. Germline V gives CDR1 LGHDT, CDR2 YNNKEL (reference sequence). Trimming shortened V by 4 bases and J by 11 bases, and 14 bases separated the two germline ends. The CDR3 is CASSRSGSGAFF. The CDR3 DNA reads as TGTGCCAGCAGCCGATCAGGGTCCGGGGCTTTCTTT.

This clone has a handful of counts. The chain recombines TRBV7-8 with TRBJ2-2; D not resolved. The germline V gene encodes CDR1 SGHVS and CDR2 FQNEAQ. The CDR3 is 12 amino acids. Between the trimmed V and J ends, which lost 3 bases and 5 bases, there was a span of 4 bases. The CDR3 sequence: CASSFQTGELFF. CDR3 in DNA: TGTGCCAGCAGCTTTCAAACCGGGGAGCTGTTTTTT. Complete variable domain (other parts from reference TRBV7-8 and TRBJ2-2): GAGVSQSPRYKVAKRGQDVALRCDPISGHVSLFWYQQALGQGPEFLTYFQNEAQLDKSGLPSDRFFAERPEGSVSTLKIQRTQQEDSAVYLCASSFQTGELFFGEGSRLTVL.

This clone was observed a few times. This chain connects TRBV14 to TRBJ1-2; D remains ambiguous. The CDR3 sequence is 13 residues long. V lost 5 bases and J 8 bases, leaving 15 bases between the germline ends. Germline lookup yields CDR1 SGHDN and CDR2 FVKESK. The CDR3 DNA sequence: TGTGCCAGCAGCGTGGACCAGGCCAGGGGCTACACCTTC. Translating it yields CASSVDQARGYTF.

The chain has TRBV18 and TRBJ1-6; D ambiguous. Germline V gene data show CDR1 as KGHSH and CDR2 as LQKENI. The CDR3 has 14 residues. The germline V and J ends were trimmed by 2 bases and 8 bases, with 10 bases remaining between them. CDR3: CASSPSRRDSPLHF. CDR3 DNA sequence: TGTGCCAGCTCACCAAGCAGAAGGGATTCACCCCTCCACTTT.

The chain links TRBV7-9 to TRBJ1-2, with TRBD1 as a possible D gene (6 bases). With 3 bases removed from V and 1 base from J, the gap between germline ends came to 9 bases. This CDR3 has 14 amino acids. Per germline, CDR1 SEHNR and CDR2 FQNEAQ (reference sequence). DNA for the CDR3: TGTGCCAGCAGCTTGGGACAAAGTAACTATGGCTACACCTTC. It encodes CASSLGQSNYGYTF.

The chain links TRBV11-3 to TRBJ2-3; TRBD2 aligns across 15 bases. Germline-derived CDR1 and CDR2 are SGHNT and YENEEA. With 5 bases clipped from V and 4 bases from J, the junction kept 1 base outside the gene matches. CDR3 size: 15 residues. CDR3 residues: CASSRTSGGADTQYF. The CDR3 nucleotides are TGTGCCAGCAGCCGGACTAGCGGGGGGGCAGATACGCAGTATTTT.

V usage is TRBV5-6 and J usage is TRBJ1-4; TRBD1 matches at 8 bases. Trimming removed 3 bases from V and 5 bases from J; junction bases left unmatched: 3. The V gene's germline CDR1 is SGHDT and CDR2 YYEEEE. The CDR3 consists of 14 residues. The DNA of the CDR3 is TGTGCCAGCAGCTCGACAGGGGAGAATGAAAAACTGTTTTTT. It is translated as CASSSTGENEKLFF.

The V gene is TRBV24-1, the J gene TRBJ2-2, with D possibly matching TRBD1 (6 bases). In germline, CDR1 is KGHDR, CDR2 SFDVKD. V was shortened by 4 bases and J by 3 bases, with 8 bases between the two germline ends. The CDR3 has 14 amino acids. The CDR3 region has the DNA TGTGCCACCAGTGACTACAGGGACACCGGGGAGCTGTTTTTT. Translating it yields CATSDYRDTGELFF.

V is TRBV5-1 and J is TRBJ2-1, with 7 bases identical to TRBD1. Germline V lookup: CDR1 SGHRS, CDR2 YFSETQ. The CDR3 sequence is 16 residues long. The trim removed 2 bases at V and 6 bases at J, leaving 11 bases unmatched. The CDR3 region is CASSLSDRVGSNEQFF. CDR3 nucleotide sequence: TGCGCCAGCAGCTTAAGCGACAGGGTCGGTTCCAATGAGCAGTTCTTC.

This clone has more than one count but fewer than ten. The CDR3 DNA reads as TGTGCCAGCAGACTTACAGGGGAACCCTATGGCTACACCTTC. This gives the protein CASRLTGEPYGYTF. The chain carries TRBV3-1 (or the pseudogene TRBV3-2) and TRBJ1-2; the match to TRBD1 covers 7 bases. Germline CDR1 and CDR2: LGHDT and YNNKEL (reference sequence). There are 14 residues in the CDR3. V gave up 6 bases and J gave up 4 bases; unmatched junction bases: 8.

The chain couples TRBV3-1 (or the pseudogene TRBV3-2) to TRBJ2-1; TRBD2 matches 8 bases. The germline CDR1 and CDR2 sequences are LGHDT and YNNKEL (reference sequence). This CDR3 has 13 residues. The V gene end was trimmed by 1 base and the J gene end by 10 bases; junction bases not matched to a gene: 3. This CDR3 is CASSQVQRGEQFF. The CDR3 region has the DNA TGTGCCAGCAGCCAAGTCCAGCGGGGGGAGCAGTTCTTC.

The CDR3 reads CASRLRRTRSLWEQYF. The CDR3 region has the DNA TGTGCAAGTCGCTTAAGGCGGACTAGGAGCCTTTGGGAGCAGTACTTC. This chain joins TRBV12-2 and TRBJ2-7; the table's D call TRBD2 went unverified against the DNA. TRBV12-2 is recorded as a pseudogene. This CDR3 comprises 16 residues.

The chain employs TRBV24-1 and TRBJ1-5; no firm D call. CDR1 and CDR2 (germline): KGHDR, SFDVKD. CDR3 size: 12 residues. V was trimmed by 10 bases and J by 2 bases, leaving 8 bases between them. The DNA of the CDR3 is TGTGCCACGAGACAAGGCAATCAGCCCCAGCATTTT. As protein: CATRQGNQPQHF.

The V call is TRBV27, the J call TRBJ2-3, with 9 bases matching TRBD2. Trimming cost V 5 bases and J 1 base; bases outside gene matches: 7. Per the germline V gene, CDR1 is MNHEY and CDR2 is SMNVEV (reference sequence). The CDR3 extends over 16 amino acids. CDR3 in DNA: TGTGCCAGCAGTGGCCTAGCGGGGAAAGGCACAGATACGCAGTATTTT. Protein: CASSGLAGKGTDTQYF.

The CDR3 coding sequence is TGTGCCAGCAGCTTGCGGGGGCTTCAATACAATGAGCAGTTCTTC. It codes for CASSLRGLQYNEQFF. J is TRBJ2-1 and V is TRBV5-8; possibly TRBD1 or TRBD2 for D (6 bases each). The CDR3 has 15 amino acids. V lost 1 base to trimming and J lost 4 bases, with 12 bases between them. From germline, CDR1 is SGHTS and CDR2 YDEGEE.

CDR3 protein: CATSRRTGEANEQFF. The CDR3 bases are TGTGCCACCAGCAGAAGGACAGGGGAGGCGAATGAGCAGTTCTTC. The chain recombines TRBV15 with TRBJ2-1; 9 positions agree with TRBD1. Germline CDR1 and CDR2: LNHNV and YYDKDF (reference sequence). The CDR3 length is 15 residues. The V segment lost 2 bases and the J segment 7 bases; nucleotides outside the gene matches: 6.

This clone was picked up many times. The chain links TRBV30 to TRBJ1-1, with D perhaps matching TRBD1 (6 bases). CDR3 length: 13 amino acids. Germline CDR1 and CDR2: GTSNPN and SVGIG (reference sequence). The V end lost 3 bases, the J end lost 6 bases, and 14 bases lay between the germline ends. The CDR3 sequence: CAWRVQGQSEAFF. CDR3 nucleotides: TGTGCCTGGAGGGTGCAGGGGCAGTCTGAAGCTTTCTTT.

J is TRBJ1-1 and V is TRBV30; possible D gene TRBD1, 5 bases. Trimming took 4 bases from V and 4 from J, leaving 13 bases between them. CDR3 size: 13 residues. Germline lookup yields CDR1 GTSNPN and CDR2 SVGIG (reference sequence). Here the CDR3 reads CAWKNSGGTEAFF. CDR3 DNA sequence: TGTGCCTGGAAGAACAGCGGGGGCACTGAAGCTTTCTTT.

This clone was found a few times. The CDR3 reads CSVEDLRGGYEQYF. For the CDR3, the DNA is TGCAGCGTTGAAGATCTGCGGGGGGGCTACGAGCAGTACTTC. The chain has TRBV29-1 and TRBJ2-7; 9 bases are a match to TRBD2. Germline values: CDR1 SQVTM, CDR2 ANQGSEA. V gave up 0 bases and J gave up 3 bases; unmatched junction bases: 3. The CDR3 has 14 residues.

This clone has a single count. The rearrangement links TRBV29-1 to TRBJ1-2, with TRBD1 matching over 7 bases. CDR1 and CDR2 from the germline V gene are SQVTM and ANQGSEA. V was pared by 3 bases and J by 0 bases, with 16 bases of the junction left unmatched. The CDR3 has 18 residues. DNA of the CDR3: TGCAGCGTTGAGAAGGTCCTGTTGCAGACAGGGTCTAACTATGGCTACACCTTC. This codes for CSVEKVLLQTGSNYGYTF.

The chain combines TRBV7-2 with TRBJ2-1; TRBD1 aligns across 8 bases. After removal of 5 bases from V and 6 bases from J, the junction contained 6 bases not matched to a gene. This CDR3 contains 14 residues. Germline CDR1 and CDR2: SGHTA and FQGNSA. The CDR3 bases are TGTGCCAGCAGCGCGTCCACAGGGGGCAATGAGCAGTTCTTC. This encodes CASSASTGGNEQFF.

V and J are TRBV2 and TRBJ2-3, with D possibly called TRBD1 or TRBD2 (5 bases each). V dropped 7 bases and J dropped 2 bases, with 13 bases sitting between them. Looked up from germline, CDR1 is SNHLY and CDR2 is FYNNEI. The CDR3 loop spans 14 amino acids. CDR3 protein: CASKRGLSTDTQYF. The CDR3 DNA sequence: TGTGCCAGCAAGAGGGGCTTATCCACAGATACGCAGTATTTT.

This chain links TRBV5-4 with TRBJ1-3, with 8 positions matching TRBD1. CDR1 is SGHNT, CDR2 YYREEE, per germline (reference sequence). J lost 4 bases, V lost 4 bases, and 13 bases had no gene match. This CDR3 region has 17 residues. This CDR3 reads CASSRIAGGARGNTIYF. The CDR3, as DNA: TGTGCCAGCAGCCGGATTGCAGGGGGCGCGAGGGGAAACACCATATATTTT.

The chain employs TRBV9 and TRBJ2-4; the D call may be TRBD1 or TRBD2 (7 bases each). Germline lookup yields CDR1 SGDLS and CDR2 YYNGEE. Trimming pared 1 base from V and 8 bases from J, leaving 13 bases between. The CDR3 sequence is 14 residues long. CDR3 region: CASSVREGAYIQYF. The CDR3 DNA reads TGTGCCAGCAGCGTAAGGGAGGGGGCGTACATTCAGTACTTC.

The chain links TRBV7-8 to TRBJ1-3, with TRBD1 as a possible D gene (5 bases). Germline assignment: CDR1 SGHVS and CDR2 FQNEAQ. CDR3 length equals 16 residues. V lost 1 base to trimming and J lost 8 bases, with 18 bases between them. The CDR3, as DNA: TGTGCCAGCAGCTTAGACGTAGGGACGGGGCTGGACACCATATATTTT. It is translated as CASSLDVGTGLDTIYF.

V gene TRBV24-1 combines with J gene TRBJ2-2, with 9 bases lining up with TRBD1. The CDR3 has 17 amino acids. V was pared by 3 bases and J by 3 bases, with 7 bases of the junction left unmatched. Germline CDR1 KGHDR, CDR2 SFDVKD. The CDR3 DNA is TGTGCCACCAGTGATCCACCGGGACAGGGATACACCGGGGAGCTGTTTTTT. Translating it yields CATSDPPGQGYTGELFF.

This clone has more than one count but fewer than ten. This chain joins TRBV3-1 (or the pseudogene TRBV3-2) and TRBJ2-3, with 10 nucleotides matching TRBD2. CDR3 length equals 16 residues. J gave up 4 bases and V 3 bases, and 7 bases lay outside the gene matches. The germline gives CDR1 LGHDT, CDR2 YNNKEL (reference sequence). CDR3 in amino acids: CASSHGAGGPADTQYF. CDR3 in DNA: TGTGCCAGCAGCCACGGAGCGGGGGGGCCAGCAGATACGCAGTATTTT.

V usage is TRBV9 and J usage is TRBJ2-3; perhaps TRBD2 as D (6 bases). With 0 bases removed from V and 5 bases from J, the gap between germline ends came to 16 bases. The CDR3 length is 16 residues. Germline loops: CDR1 SGDLS, CDR2 YYNGEE. DNA of the CDR3: TGTGCCAGCAGCGTAGGTAGTAGCGGTCGACTAGATACGCAGTATTTT. The encoded protein is CASSVGSSGRLDTQYF. The variable domain in full, with the rest retrieved from reference TRBV9 and TRBJ2-3, is DSGVTQTPKHLITATGQRVTLRCSPRSGDLSVYWYQQSLDQGLQFLIQYYNGEERAKGNILERFSAQQFPDLHSELNLSSLELGDSALYFCASSVGSSGRLDTQYFGPGTRLTVL.

The chain combines TRBV6-2 or TRBV6-3 with TRBJ2-7, with 7 bases identical to TRBD2. This CDR3 has 13 residues. J lost 2 bases, V lost 4 bases, and 2 bases had no gene match. Looked up from germline, CDR1 is MNHEY and CDR2 is SVGEGT. The CDR3 sequence: CASSFGGTYEQYF. The CDR3 DNA is TGTGCCAGCAGTTTCGGGGGGACCTACGAGCAGTACTTC.

This clone has more than one count but fewer than ten. V usage is TRBV6-6 and J usage is TRBJ1-2, with TRBD1 identical over 9 bases. Germline CDR1 MNHNY, CDR2 SVGAGI (reference sequence). The CDR3 length is 15 residues. The junction had 6 bases not matched to a gene; V was cut back by 4 bases and J by 3 bases. DNA of the CDR3: TGTGCCAGCAGTTGGACAGGGGTAGATGACTATGGCTACACCTTC. Its translation is CASSWTGVDDYGYTF.